This TCR beta chain originates from a study of cytomegalovirus exposure and HLA in healthy donors. Study as a whole: In an earlier analysis, around 100 million unique TCR beta sequences were found from 200 million or so T cells.

The primer mix had 60 Vbeta and 13 Jbeta primers. TCRdb's table, derived via immunoSEQ multiplex PCR, lists solely in-frame clones and lacks some. The sample shows some 150,000 clones, 70% to 90% of them seen only once. After removal of 0 bases from V and 9 bases from J, the junction contained 11 bases not matched to a gene. The CDR3 spans 16 residues. CDR1 SGHNT and CDR2 YYREEE come from the germline V gene (reference sequence). Study-wide points: The availability of immune exposure information extended only to CMV serostatus.

Healthy bone marrow donors formed the donor group. Turning to this clone: Its antigen is unidentified.

This TCR came from a man aged 35 to 55 in good health and CMV-seronegative. The gene calls are TRBV5-4 and TRBJ2-5; 10 bases align to TRBD2. The material sequenced was PBMCs. The CDR3 spells CASSLALAGARVAQYF. For the CDR3, the DNA is TGTGCCAGCAGCTTGGCCCTAGCGGGGGCGCGAGTGGCCCAGTACTTC. The full variable domain, completed using reference TRBV5-4 and TRBJ2-5, is ETGVTQSPTHLIKTRGQQVTLRCSSQSGHNTVSWYQQALGQGPQFIFQYYREEENGRGNFPPRFSGLQFPNYSSELNVNALELDDSALYLCASSLALAGARVAQYFGPGTRLLVL.